The clone carrying this TCR beta chain was seen more than once but under ten times. This record comes from a study of T-cell reconstitution after alpha-beta-depleted transplantation in children. The CDR3 contains 17 residues. Germline CDR1 SGDLS, CDR2 YYNGEE. Trimming cost V 1 base and J 0 bases, with 15 bases left between them. For TCRbeta, the library was prepared with unique molecular identifiers. Via MiXCR, TCRdb re-called the PCR reads, giving one row per CDR3 protein. The sample consists of about 980,000 distinct CDR3 sequences, roughly 29% of them appearing once. The receptor was derived from a boy under three years old who had a stem cell transplant for SCID, so the T cells may come from the graft donor. The gene calls are TRBV9 and TRBJ2-3; TRBD1 is a possible D gene (6 bases). Source: PBMCs, mostly from graft donor cells, taken 360 days after TCRalphabeta/CD19-depleted stem cell transplant. CDR3 region: CASSVTGTVHSTDTQYF. The CDR3 DNA reads as TGTGCCAGCAGCGTAACAGGGACCGTCCATAGCACAGATACGCAGTATTTT.